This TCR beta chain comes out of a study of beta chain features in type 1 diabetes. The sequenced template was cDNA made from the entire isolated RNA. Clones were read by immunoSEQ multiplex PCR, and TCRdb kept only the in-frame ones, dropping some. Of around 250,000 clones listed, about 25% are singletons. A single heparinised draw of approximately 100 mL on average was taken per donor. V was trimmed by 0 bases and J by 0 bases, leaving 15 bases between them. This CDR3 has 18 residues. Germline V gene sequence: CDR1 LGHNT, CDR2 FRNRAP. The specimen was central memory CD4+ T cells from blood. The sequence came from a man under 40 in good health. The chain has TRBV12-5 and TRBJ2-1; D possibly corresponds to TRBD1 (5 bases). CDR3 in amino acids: CASGLVRPGITSYNEQFF. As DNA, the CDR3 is TGTGCTAGTGGTTTGGTACGTCCAGGGATTACCTCCTACAATGAGCAGTTCTTC.